A selection of T cell receptor beta chains follows, all from one sample in a study of early T cells in non-severe SARS-CoV-2 infection. TCRdb re-called the 5' RACE reads through MiXCR, storing one row per CDR3 protein. The table includes around 67,000 distinct CDR3 sequences, around 13% detected once. The sequenced sample was whole blood. These TCRs come from an adult who was a healthcare worker with PCR-confirmed SARS-CoV-2 infection or an uninfected control (not recorded which). The conserved cysteine and the conserved F or W are not part of the CDR3 here. A D gene is named only where the DNA matches it firmly.

d_gene: NA; j_gene: TRBJ2-1; v_gene: TRBV27; CDR3aa: ASSLGFAESSYNEQF
d_gene: TRBD2; j_gene: TRBJ2-3; v_gene: TRBV9; CDR3aa: ASSVGTSGPDTQY
d_gene: TRBD1; j_gene: TRBJ1-6; v_gene: TRBV10-2; CDR3aa: ASRPQGAPNSPLH
d_gene: TRBD1; j_gene: TRBJ1-1; v_gene: TRBV27; CDR3aa: ASSPHRGVGTEAF
d_gene: NA; j_gene: TRBJ1-2; v_gene: TRBV27; CDR3aa: ASSFAGENYGYT
d_gene: NA; j_gene: TRBJ1-1; v_gene: TRBV28; CDR3aa: ASSFSGDTNTEAF
d_gene: NA; j_gene: TRBJ2-2; v_gene: TRBV7-6; CDR3aa: ASSLERSRAGELF
d_gene: TRBD2; j_gene: TRBJ2-2; v_gene: TRBV6-2/TRBV6-3; CDR3aa: ASSSTSPGLAVTGELF
d_gene: NA; j_gene: TRBJ2-7; v_gene: TRBV7-9; CDR3aa: ASSPDSPRYEQY
d_gene: TRBD2; j_gene: TRBJ2-3; v_gene: TRBV29-1; CDR3aa: SVGSSGADTQY
d_gene: NA; j_gene: TRBJ1-5; v_gene: TRBV20-1; CDR3aa: SASSGGPVNQPQH
d_gene: TRBD2; j_gene: TRBJ2-7; v_gene: TRBV29-1; CDR3aa: SARDYYYEQY
d_gene: NA; j_gene: TRBJ2-7; v_gene: TRBV4-3; CDR3aa: ASSQDTSYEQY
d_gene: TRBD1; j_gene: TRBJ2-7; v_gene: TRBV5-4; CDR3aa: ASRAGQGSYEQY
d_gene: NA; j_gene: TRBJ2-7; v_gene: TRBV5-6; CDR3aa: ASSRKGETSYEQY
d_gene: NA; j_gene: TRBJ2-3; v_gene: TRBV15; CDR3aa: ATSRARIGDTQY
d_gene: TRBD1; j_gene: TRBJ1-2; v_gene: TRBV28; CDR3aa: ASSSRARTGHYGYT
d_gene: TRBD1; j_gene: TRBJ2-7; v_gene: TRBV10-3; CDR3aa: AIRAKWTGLPYEQY
d_gene: TRBD2; j_gene: TRBJ2-1; v_gene: TRBV10-2; CDR3aa: ASSLAGGSNNEQF
d_gene: NA; j_gene: TRBJ2-2; v_gene: TRBV24-1; CDR3aa: ATNQANTGELF
d_gene: NA; j_gene: TRBJ1-1; v_gene: TRBV29-1; CDR3aa: SVDQLTEAF
d_gene: TRBD1; j_gene: TRBJ2-6; v_gene: TRBV28; CDR3aa: ASRGQGSSGANVLT
d_gene: NA; j_gene: TRBJ2-4; v_gene: TRBV6-6; CDR3aa: ASRTTVVDIQY
d_gene: NA; j_gene: TRBJ2-7; v_gene: TRBV6-5; CDR3aa: ASAEGASYEQY
d_gene: NA; j_gene: TRBJ1-1; v_gene: TRBV25-1; CDR3aa: ASSEKVIAAF
d_gene: TRBD2; j_gene: TRBJ2-1; v_gene: TRBV30; CDR3aa: AWSGLAGPYNEQF
d_gene: NA; j_gene: TRBJ1-3; v_gene: TRBV6-6; CDR3aa: ASSHLGTPGSRGSGNTIY
d_gene: NA; j_gene: TRBJ2-1; v_gene: TRBV27; CDR3aa: ATKGEPEPYNEQF
d_gene: NA; j_gene: TRBJ1-1; v_gene: TRBV7-7; CDR3aa: ASSSTVNTEAF
d_gene: NA; j_gene: TRBJ2-2; v_gene: TRBV7-8; CDR3aa: ASSSRRGGINTGELF
d_gene: TRBD2; j_gene: TRBJ2-1; v_gene: TRBV29-1; CDR3aa: SVEEGTSETYNEQF
d_gene: TRBD2; j_gene: TRBJ2-2; v_gene: TRBV29-1; CDR3aa: SVRAGGVNTGELF
d_gene: NA; j_gene: TRBJ2-7; v_gene: TRBV20-1; CDR3aa: SARGVYEQY
d_gene: NA; j_gene: TRBJ2-7; v_gene: TRBV27; CDR3aa: ASSSGGIYEQY
d_gene: NA; j_gene: TRBJ2-1; v_gene: TRBV7-9; CDR3aa: ASSLGFPIHEQF
d_gene: NA; j_gene: TRBJ2-2; v_gene: TRBV6-2/TRBV6-3; CDR3aa: ASSSFRDGDTGELF
d_gene: NA; j_gene: TRBJ2-7; v_gene: TRBV7-9; CDR3aa: ASSSRDSPYEQY
d_gene: TRBD1; j_gene: TRBJ2-7; v_gene: TRBV27; CDR3aa: ASSFGTGGEQY
d_gene: NA; j_gene: TRBJ2-7; v_gene: TRBV6-2/TRBV6-3; CDR3aa: ASTLVGSSYEQY
d_gene: NA; j_gene: TRBJ1-1; v_gene: TRBV20-1; CDR3aa: SVGKGAMMAF
d_gene: TRBD1; j_gene: TRBJ1-1; v_gene: TRBV12-3/TRBV12-4; CDR3aa: ATTEDREAF
d_gene: TRBD1; j_gene: TRBJ2-5; v_gene: TRBV12-3/TRBV12-4; CDR3aa: ASRPGTGGETQY
d_gene: NA; j_gene: TRBJ1-2; v_gene: TRBV10-2; CDR3aa: ATDPVGDYGYT
d_gene: NA; j_gene: TRBJ2-7; v_gene: TRBV12-5; CDR3aa: ASGLVGLVFQPRD
d_gene: TRBD1; j_gene: TRBJ1-2; v_gene: TRBV6-5; CDR3aa: ASSLRQGARGYT
d_gene: NA; j_gene: TRBJ2-1; v_gene: TRBV6-5; CDR3aa: ASSYSNSGVYNEQF
d_gene: TRBD1; j_gene: TRBJ1-1; v_gene: TRBV6-6; CDR3aa: ASNQGARNTEAF
d_gene: NA; j_gene: TRBJ1-5; v_gene: TRBV29-1; CDR3aa: SVGSNQPQH
d_gene: NA; j_gene: TRBJ1-5; v_gene: TRBV6-5; CDR3aa: ASSYSSHRLGPQH
d_gene: NA; j_gene: TRBJ1-5; v_gene: TRBV28; CDR3aa: ASRTVHPNQPQH
d_gene: NA; j_gene: TRBJ2-1; v_gene: TRBV14; CDR3aa: ASSQIGNEQF
d_gene: NA; j_gene: TRBJ1-6; v_gene: TRBV28; CDR3aa: ASTSGVRVGSPLH
d_gene: NA; j_gene: TRBJ1-5; v_gene: TRBV7-2; CDR3aa: ASSPGGASNQPQH
d_gene: TRBD1; j_gene: TRBJ1-2; v_gene: TRBV28; CDR3aa: ASLGDRTNYGYT